The entry below describes one TCR beta chain. Its cognate antigen is unknown. The data are from a study of cytomegalovirus exposure and HLA in healthy donors. Primers included in the PCR were 60 Vbeta and 13 Jbeta primers. Profiled with immunoSEQ multiplex PCR; TCRdb holds only in-frame clones, not every one. The sample shows around 150,000 clones, approximately 85% of them seen only once. V shed 2 bases and J 8 bases; nucleotides not matched to a gene: 16. This CDR3 is 17 amino acids long. Per germline, CDR1 LNHNV and CDR2 YYDKDF (reference sequence). Notes on the study in general: Most subjects had HLA-A and HLA-B alleles reportedly predicted accurately by TCR beta sequences. For most TCR beta V segments, an earlier analysis put the productive rate at about 87% or about 30% of the time. The number of N-insertions in an Asian-associated ancestry cluster was reportedly below the approximately 600-donor mean in a later analysis.

The chain recombines TRBV15 with TRBJ2-3, with TRBD2 matching over 7 bases. Sequencing was performed on PBMCs. This clonotype originated in a man between 18 and 35 years old in good health and CMV-seropositive. The CDR3 coding sequence is TGTGCCACCAGCAGAATGCTAGATGGCGGGGGATTTGGTACGCAGTATTTT. It yields the protein CATSRMLDGGGFGTQYF.